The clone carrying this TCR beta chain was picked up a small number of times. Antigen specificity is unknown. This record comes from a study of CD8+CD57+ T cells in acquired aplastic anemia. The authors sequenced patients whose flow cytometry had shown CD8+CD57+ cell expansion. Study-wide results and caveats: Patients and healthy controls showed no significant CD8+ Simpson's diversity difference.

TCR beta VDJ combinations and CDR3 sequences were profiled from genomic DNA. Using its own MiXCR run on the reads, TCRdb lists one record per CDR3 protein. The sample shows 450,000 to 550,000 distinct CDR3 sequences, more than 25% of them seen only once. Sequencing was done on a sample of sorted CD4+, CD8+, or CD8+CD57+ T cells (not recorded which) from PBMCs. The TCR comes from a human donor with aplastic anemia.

CDR3 DNA: TGCAGTGCTAGAGATCCTGGACGGGGACGGGAGACCCAGTACTTC. It yields the protein CSARDPGRGRETQYF. This chain joins TRBV20-1 and TRBJ2-5; D is possibly TRBD1 or TRBD2 (5 bases each). Trimming took off 0 bases at V and 5 bases at J, with 16 bases between the two ends. CDR1 and CDR2 from the germline V gene are DFQATT and SNEGSKA (reference sequence). This CDR3 region has 15 residues.